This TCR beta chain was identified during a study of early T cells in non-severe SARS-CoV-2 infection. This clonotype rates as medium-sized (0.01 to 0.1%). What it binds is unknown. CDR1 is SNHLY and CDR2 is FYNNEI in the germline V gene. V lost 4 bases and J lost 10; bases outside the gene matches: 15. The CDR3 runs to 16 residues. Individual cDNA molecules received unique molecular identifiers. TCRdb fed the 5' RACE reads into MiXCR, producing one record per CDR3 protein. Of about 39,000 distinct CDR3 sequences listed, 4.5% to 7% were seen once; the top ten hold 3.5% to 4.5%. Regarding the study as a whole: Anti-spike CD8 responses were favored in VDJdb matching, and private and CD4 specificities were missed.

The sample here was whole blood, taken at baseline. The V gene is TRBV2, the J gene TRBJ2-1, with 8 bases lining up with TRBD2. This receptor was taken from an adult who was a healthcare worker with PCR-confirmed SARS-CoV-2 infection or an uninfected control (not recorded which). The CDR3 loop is CASSGSGGALTREQFF. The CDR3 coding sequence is TGTGCCAGCAGTGGCTCCGGGGGGGCCTTAACCAGAGAGCAGTTCTTC.